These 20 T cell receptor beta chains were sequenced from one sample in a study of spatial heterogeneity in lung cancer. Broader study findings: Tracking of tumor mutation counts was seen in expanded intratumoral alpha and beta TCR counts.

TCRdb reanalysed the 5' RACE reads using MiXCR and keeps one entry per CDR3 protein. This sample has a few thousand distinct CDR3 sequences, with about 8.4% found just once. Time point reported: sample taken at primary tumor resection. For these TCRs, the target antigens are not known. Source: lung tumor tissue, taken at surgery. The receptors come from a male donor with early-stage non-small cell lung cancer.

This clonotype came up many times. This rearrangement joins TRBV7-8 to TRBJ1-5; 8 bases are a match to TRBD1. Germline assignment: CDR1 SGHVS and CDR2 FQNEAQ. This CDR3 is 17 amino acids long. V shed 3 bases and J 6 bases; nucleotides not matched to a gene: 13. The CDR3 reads CASSFGQGFWQGQPQHF. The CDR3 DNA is TGTGCCAGCAGCTTTGGACAGGGCTTCTGGCAGGGTCAGCCCCAGCATTTT. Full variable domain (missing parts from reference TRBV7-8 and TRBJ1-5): GAGVSQSPRYKVAKRGQDVALRCDPISGHVSLFWYQQALGQGPEFLTYFQNEAQLDKSGLPSDRFFAERPEGSVSTLKIQRTQQEDSAVYLCASSFGQGFWQGQPQHFGDGTRLSIL.

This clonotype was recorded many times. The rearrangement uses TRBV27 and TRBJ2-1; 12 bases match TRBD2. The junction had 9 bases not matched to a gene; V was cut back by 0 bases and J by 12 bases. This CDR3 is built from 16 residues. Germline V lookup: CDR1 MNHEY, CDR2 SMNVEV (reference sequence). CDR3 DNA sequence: TGTGCCAGCAGTTTATCGTTAGCTAGCGGGGGGGCCGGGCAGTTCTTC. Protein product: CASSLSLASGGAGQFF.

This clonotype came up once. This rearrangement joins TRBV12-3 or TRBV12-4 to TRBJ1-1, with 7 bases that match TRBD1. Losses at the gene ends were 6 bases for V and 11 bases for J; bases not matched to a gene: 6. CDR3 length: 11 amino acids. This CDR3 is CASRDREFAFF. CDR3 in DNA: TGTGCCAGCAGAGACAGGGAGTTCGCTTTCTTT.

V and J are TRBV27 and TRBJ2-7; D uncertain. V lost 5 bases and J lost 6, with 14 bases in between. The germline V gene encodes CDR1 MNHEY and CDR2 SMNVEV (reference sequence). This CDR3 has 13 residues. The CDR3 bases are TGTGCCAGCAGTCCGCGGTGGTACGGCGAGCAGTACTTC. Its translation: CASSPRWYGEQYF.

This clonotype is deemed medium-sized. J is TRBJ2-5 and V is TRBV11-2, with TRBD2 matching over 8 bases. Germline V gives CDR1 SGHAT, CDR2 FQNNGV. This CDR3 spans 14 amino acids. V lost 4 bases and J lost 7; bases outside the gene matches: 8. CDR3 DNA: TGTGCCAGCAGCTCCGCGGGGGGCCCAGGGACCCAGTACTTC. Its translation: CASSSAGGPGTQYF.

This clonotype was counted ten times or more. In DNA form, the CDR3 reads TGCAGCGTTGAAGATTGGAGTAGCGGGAGACCCTCCTACGAGCAGTACTTC. Its protein product is CSVEDWSSGRPSYEQYF. The V and J genes are TRBV29-1 and TRBJ2-7, with 9 bases that match TRBD2. Germline CDR1 reads SQVTM; CDR2 reads ANQGSEA. With 0 bases clipped from V and 0 bases from J, the junction kept 9 bases outside the gene matches. The CDR3 spans 17 residues.

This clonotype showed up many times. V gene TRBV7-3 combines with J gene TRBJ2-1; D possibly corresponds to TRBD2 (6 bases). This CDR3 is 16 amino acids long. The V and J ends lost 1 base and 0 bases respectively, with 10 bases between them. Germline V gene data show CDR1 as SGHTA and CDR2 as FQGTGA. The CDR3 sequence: CASSLNLAFSYNEQFF. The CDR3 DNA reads TGTGCCAGCAGCTTAAACCTAGCGTTCTCCTACAATGAGCAGTTCTTC.

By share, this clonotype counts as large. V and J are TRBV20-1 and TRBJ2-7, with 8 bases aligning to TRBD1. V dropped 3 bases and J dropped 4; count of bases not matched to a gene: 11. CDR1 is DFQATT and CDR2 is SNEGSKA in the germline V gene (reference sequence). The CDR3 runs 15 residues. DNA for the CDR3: TGCAGTGCTAGTACCCAGGGGGCTCGTTGGTACGAGCAGTACTTC. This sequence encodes CSASTQGARWYEQYF.

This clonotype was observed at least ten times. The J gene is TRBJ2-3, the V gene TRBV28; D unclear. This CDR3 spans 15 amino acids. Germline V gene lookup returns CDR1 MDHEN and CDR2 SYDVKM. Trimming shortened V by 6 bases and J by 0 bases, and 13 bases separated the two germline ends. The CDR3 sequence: CASSPTGASTDTQYF. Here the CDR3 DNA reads TGTGCCAGCAGCCCAACCGGCGCTAGCACAGATACGCAGTATTTT.

The chain's CDR3 is CSAPDRGQTGGNEQFF. For the CDR3, the DNA is TGCAGTGCCCCTGACAGGGGTCAGACCGGGGGCAATGAGCAGTTCTTC. V and J are TRBV20-1 and TRBJ2-1; 8 bases map to TRBD1. Trimming removed 6 bases from V and 6 bases from J; junction bases left unmatched: 16. The CDR3 length is 16 residues. Per the germline V gene, CDR1 is DFQATT and CDR2 is SNEGSKA (reference sequence).

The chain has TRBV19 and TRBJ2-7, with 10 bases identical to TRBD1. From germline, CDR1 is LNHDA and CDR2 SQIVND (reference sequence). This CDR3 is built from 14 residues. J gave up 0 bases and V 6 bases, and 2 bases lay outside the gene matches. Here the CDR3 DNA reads TGTGCCAGTAGGGGACAGGGGAGCTCCTACGAGCAGTACTTC. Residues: CASRGQGSSYEQYF.

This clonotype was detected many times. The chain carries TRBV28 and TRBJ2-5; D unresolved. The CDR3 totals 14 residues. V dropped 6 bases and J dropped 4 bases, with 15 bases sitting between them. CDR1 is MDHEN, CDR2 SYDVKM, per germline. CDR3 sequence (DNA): TGTGCCAGCAGAGCCTCAATAGGAACAGAGACCCAGTACTTC. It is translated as CASRASIGTETQYF.

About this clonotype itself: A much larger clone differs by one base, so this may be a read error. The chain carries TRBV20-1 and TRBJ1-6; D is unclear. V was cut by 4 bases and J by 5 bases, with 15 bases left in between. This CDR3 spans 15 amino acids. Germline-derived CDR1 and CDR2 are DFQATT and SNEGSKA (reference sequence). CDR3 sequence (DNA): TGCAGTGCTACATCCAGGACGTCACATAATTCACCCCTCCACTTT. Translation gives CSATSRTSHNSPLHF.

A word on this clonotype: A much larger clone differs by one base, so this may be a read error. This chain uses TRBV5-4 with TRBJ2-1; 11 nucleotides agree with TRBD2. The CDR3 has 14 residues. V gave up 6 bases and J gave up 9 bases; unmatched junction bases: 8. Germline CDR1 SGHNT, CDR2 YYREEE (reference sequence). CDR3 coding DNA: TGTGCCAGCACCCGTAGCGGGAGGGTCGGTGAGCAGTTCTTC. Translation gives CASTRSGRVGEQFF.

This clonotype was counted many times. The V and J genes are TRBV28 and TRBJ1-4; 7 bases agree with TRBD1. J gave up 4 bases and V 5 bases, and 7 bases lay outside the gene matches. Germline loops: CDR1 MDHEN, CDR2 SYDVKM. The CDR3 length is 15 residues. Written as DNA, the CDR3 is TGTGCCAGCAGTCGAGGGACAGTCCTTAATGAAAAACTGTTTTTT. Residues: CASSRGTVLNEKLFF.

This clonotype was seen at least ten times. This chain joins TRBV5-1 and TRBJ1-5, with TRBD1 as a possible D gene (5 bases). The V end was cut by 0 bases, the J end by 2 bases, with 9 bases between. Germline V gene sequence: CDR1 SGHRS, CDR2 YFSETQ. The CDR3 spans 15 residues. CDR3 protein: CASSLGQGGNQPQHF. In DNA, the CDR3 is TGCGCCAGCAGCTTGGGTCAGGGCGGCAATCAGCCCCAGCATTTT.

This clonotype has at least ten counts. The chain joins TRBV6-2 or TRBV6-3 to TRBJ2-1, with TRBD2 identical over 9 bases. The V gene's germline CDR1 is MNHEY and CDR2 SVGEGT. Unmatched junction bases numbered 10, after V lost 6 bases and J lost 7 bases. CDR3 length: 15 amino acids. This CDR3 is CASSLLAGELNEQFF. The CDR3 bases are TGTGCCAGCAGCTTATTAGCGGGAGAGTTGAATGAGCAGTTCTTC.

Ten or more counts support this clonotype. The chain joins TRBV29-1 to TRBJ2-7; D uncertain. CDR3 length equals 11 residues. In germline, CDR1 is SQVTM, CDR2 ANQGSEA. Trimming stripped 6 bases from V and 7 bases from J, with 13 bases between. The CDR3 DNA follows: TGCAGCGTCCTTACCGTGTGGGAGCAGTACTTC. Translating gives CSVLTVWEQYF.

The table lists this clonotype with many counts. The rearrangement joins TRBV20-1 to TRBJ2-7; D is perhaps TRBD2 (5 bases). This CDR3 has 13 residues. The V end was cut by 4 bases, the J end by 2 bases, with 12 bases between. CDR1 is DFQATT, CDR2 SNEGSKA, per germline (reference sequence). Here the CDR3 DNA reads TGCAGTGCTAACGGGGAGACAACCTACGAGCAGTACTTC. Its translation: CSANGETTYEQYF.

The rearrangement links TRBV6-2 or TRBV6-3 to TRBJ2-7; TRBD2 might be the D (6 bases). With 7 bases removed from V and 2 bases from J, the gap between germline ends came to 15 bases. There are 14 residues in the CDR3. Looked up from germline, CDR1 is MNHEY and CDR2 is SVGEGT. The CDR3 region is CASTDPGRPYEQYF. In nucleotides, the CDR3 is TGTGCCAGCACCGACCCAGGGAGGCCCTACGAGCAGTACTTC.